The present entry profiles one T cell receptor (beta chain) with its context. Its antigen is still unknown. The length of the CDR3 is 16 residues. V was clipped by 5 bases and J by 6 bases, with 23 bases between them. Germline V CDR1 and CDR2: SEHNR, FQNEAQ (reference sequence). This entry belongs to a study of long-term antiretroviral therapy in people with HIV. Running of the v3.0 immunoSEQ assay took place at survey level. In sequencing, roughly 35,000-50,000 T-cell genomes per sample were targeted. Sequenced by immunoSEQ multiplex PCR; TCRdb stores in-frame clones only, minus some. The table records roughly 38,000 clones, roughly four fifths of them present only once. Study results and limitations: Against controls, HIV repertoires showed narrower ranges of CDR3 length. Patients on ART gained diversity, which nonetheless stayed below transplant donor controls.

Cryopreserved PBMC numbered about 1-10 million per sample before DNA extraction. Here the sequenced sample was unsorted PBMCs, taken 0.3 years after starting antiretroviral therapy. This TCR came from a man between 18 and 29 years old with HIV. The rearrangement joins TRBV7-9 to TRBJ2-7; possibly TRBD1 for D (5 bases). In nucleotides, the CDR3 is TGTGCCAGCAGCCAGGGCTCCTTAGACCAGGACGGCGAGCAGTACTTC. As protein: CASSQGSLDQDGEQYF.